Presented here are 14 T cell receptor beta chains from one specimen sequenced in a study of post-analysis software for immune sequencing data. Findings and caveats of the study: In patients, about 5 TRBV segments were more frequent than in controls, with TRBV5-6, TRBV5-1 and TRBV20-1 among them.

No antigens are known for them. Unique molecular identifiers tagged the TCR beta cDNA libraries. One entry per CDR3 protein results from TCRdb running MiXCR on the PCR reads. The top ten clones hold approximately 4.5% of a sample with hundreds of thousands of distinct CDR3 sequences, about 53% of them seen once. Sequencing was carried out using blood. The receptors shown here come from a girl aged 5-17 years with multiple sclerosis.

The rearrangement uses TRBV5-1 and TRBJ2-3; the match to TRBD2 covers 9 bases. The CDR3 runs 15 residues. Per the germline V gene, CDR1 is SGHRS and CDR2 is YFSETQ. V lost 4 bases, J lost 6 bases, and 9 bases stayed unmatched. CDR3 sequence (DNA): TGCGCCAGCAGCCTCGCGGGGGGGCAAGCGGATACGCAGTATTTT. Protein product: CASSLAGGQADTQYF.

The V call is TRBV12-3 or TRBV12-4, the J call TRBJ2-1; 16 bases fit TRBD2. V was pared by 6 bases and J by 11 bases, with 13 bases of the junction left unmatched. This CDR3 is built from 17 residues. In DNA, the CDR3 is TGTGCCAGCAGCCGACCCTCCGGGACTAGCGGGGGGGCTCAGCAGTTCTTC. This gives the protein CASSRPSGTSGGAQQFF.

This clonotype has only one observation. The chain joins TRBV20-1 to TRBJ1-2; 7 bases line up with TRBD1. Per germline, CDR1 DFQATT and CDR2 SNEGSKA (reference sequence). The trim removed 3 bases at V and 6 bases at J, leaving 7 bases unmatched. The CDR3 runs to 13 residues. CDR3 protein: CSARQGQADGYTF. The CDR3 bases are TGCAGTGCTAGGCAAGGACAGGCCGATGGCTACACCTTC.

The chain recombines TRBV12-3 or TRBV12-4 with TRBJ1-2; 9 nucleotides agree with TRBD1. The CDR3 totals 16 residues. Germline trimming cut 4 bases from V and 4 bases from J; bases unmatched to any gene: 10. The CDR3 region has the DNA TGTGCCAGCAGTTATCTCCGGGACAGGGACCGCTATGGCTACACCTTC. Residues: CASSYLRDRDRYGYTF.

V gene TRBV21-1 combines with J gene TRBJ2-1; whether TRBD2, the table's D call, matches the DNA was not checked. TRBV21-1 is an annotated pseudogene. CDR3 length: 16 amino acids. The DNA of the CDR3 is TGTGCCAGCAGCAAAGGGAGCGGGAAAATGGGCAATGAGCAGTTCTTC. Translated, it gives CASSKGSGKMGNEQFF.

The table lists this clonotype with a few counts. This chain uses TRBV5-1 with TRBJ2-5, with 7 bases aligning to TRBD2. Gene TRBJ2-7 matches the end of the DNA better, so the J call may be wrong. Germline CDR1 reads SGHRS; CDR2 reads YFSETQ. The CDR3 runs 13 residues. The CDR3 reads CASRNPGGYEQYF. The CDR3 coding sequence is TGCGCCAGCAGGAACCCGGGGGGCTACGAGCAGTACTTC.

V and J are TRBV20-1 and TRBJ2-5, with 8 bases matching TRBD2. This CDR3 has 15 residues. Losses at the gene ends were 0 bases for V and 0 bases for J; bases not matched to a gene: 3. The V gene's germline CDR1 is DFQATT and CDR2 SNEGSKA (reference sequence). The DNA of the CDR3 is TGCAGTGCTAGAGATGGCGGGGGGCACCAAGAGACCCAGTACTTC. Protein sequence: CSARDGGGHQETQYF.

As to this clonotype: Germline and junction disagree at one end, which may indicate a read error. The chain couples TRBV5-1 to TRBJ1-6; possibly TRBD1 for D (5 bases). Germline V gene data show CDR1 as SGHRS and CDR2 as YFSETQ. CDR3 length equals 14 residues. The CDR3: CASSLGHANSPLHF. The CDR3 DNA sequence: TGCGCCAGCAGCCTCGGACATGCTAATTCACCTCTCCACTTT.

The chain joins TRBV9 to TRBJ2-1, with 9 nucleotides matching TRBD2. V shed 4 bases and J 5 bases; nucleotides not matched to a gene: 7. CDR1 SGDLS and CDR2 YYNGEE come from the germline V gene. The CDR3 contains 15 residues. The CDR3 DNA is TGTGCCAGCAGCCCCACTAGCGGGCAAAACAATGAGCAGTTCTTC. As protein: CASSPTSGQNNEQFF.

The chain couples TRBV2 to TRBJ1-1; tentative D call: TRBD1 (6 bases). V was pared by 6 bases and J by 5 bases, with 19 bases between. Germline-derived CDR1 and CDR2 are SNHLY and FYNNEI. This CDR3 has 15 residues. The CDR3 is CASSHRRGAGTEAFF. The CDR3 DNA reads TGTGCCAGCAGCCACCGTCGGGGGGCAGGGACTGAAGCTTTCTTT.

The chain recombines TRBV5-1 with TRBJ2-1, with 7 bases lining up with TRBD2. There are 14 residues in the CDR3. Germline CDR1 SGHRS, CDR2 YFSETQ. V lost 2 bases to trimming and J lost 7 bases; unmatched junction nucleotides: 6. CDR3 sequence (DNA): TGCGCCAGCAGCTTTTTGACGGGGGGAAATGAGCAGTTCTTC. Protein: CASSFLTGGNEQFF.

The rearrangement joins TRBV4-2 to TRBJ2-1, with D tentatively TRBD1 or TRBD2 (5 bases each). Germline V CDR1 and CDR2: LGHNA, YNFKEQ. The length of the CDR3 is 16 residues. Trimming pared 0 bases from V and 2 bases from J, leaving 11 bases between. The CDR3 reads CASSQEATGPYNEQFF. CDR3 coding DNA: TGTGCCAGCAGCCAAGAGGCAACGGGACCCTACAATGAGCAGTTCTTC.

This chain uses TRBV29-1 with TRBJ1-2; no clear D. V gave up 4 bases and J gave up 5 bases, with 8 bases separating them. Germline lookup yields CDR1 SQVTM and CDR2 ANQGSEA. The CDR3 is 11 residues long. The CDR3 DNA reads as TGCAGCGTTGTCAGGAATTATGGCTACACCTTC. It translates to CSVVRNYGYTF.

The V gene is TRBV7-6, the J gene TRBJ2-1, with 8 bases aligning to TRBD2. In germline, CDR1 is SGHVS, CDR2 FNYEAQ. V gave up 10 bases and J gave up 0 bases; unmatched junction bases: 8. The CDR3 runs 15 residues. CDR3 amino acids: CATGGDGLSYNEQFF. The CDR3 bases are TGTGCCACCGGGGGGGATGGACTCTCCTACAATGAGCAGTTCTTC.